The rows below give T cell receptor beta chains drawn from one sample of a study of blood T cells in healthy people across ages. One entry per CDR3 protein results from TCRdb running MiXCR on the 5' RACE reads. The sample consists of about 680,000 distinct CDR3 sequences, 49% of them appearing once. Sample: blood. The receptor source for this set is a woman aged 55 to 70 in good health. Each CDR3 is given with its conserved first and last residue. Fields, in order: V gene, D gene, clone size, J gene, CDR3 DNA, CDR3 protein. A D gene is named only where the DNA matches it firmly. The listing skips clone size in some rows; elsewhere it reads once, few, many or a size class.

V gene: TRBV7-3
D gene: NA
clone size: few
J gene: TRBJ2-1
CDR3 DNA: TGTGCCAGCAGCCGAGAGGCTAGCGCCAATGAGCAGTTCTTC
CDR3 protein: CASSREASANEQFF

V gene: TRBV29-1
D gene: NA
clone size: many
J gene: TRBJ1-1
CDR3 DNA: TGCAGCGTCCCTTACCCGGGAGGGATCGGCAGTGAAGCTTTCTTT
CDR3 protein: CSVPYPGGIGSEAFF

V gene: TRBV20-1
D gene: NA
clone size: NA
J gene: TRBJ1-5
CDR3 DNA: TGCAGTGCTAGAGATGACGCGGCTCAGCCCCAGCATTTT
CDR3 protein: CSARDDAAQPQHF

V gene: TRBV2
D gene: NA
clone size: NA
J gene: TRBJ2-5
CDR3 DNA: TGTGCCAGCAGATCGGACGGGGAGACCCAGTACTTC
CDR3 protein: CASRSDGETQYF

V gene: TRBV6-1
D gene: TRBD1
clone size: NA
J gene: TRBJ2-3
CDR3 DNA: TGTGCCAGCAGTGGTCACAGGGGGCTAAGGGTTACGCAGTATTTT
CDR3 protein: CASSGHRGLRVTQYF

V gene: TRBV2
D gene: TRBD1
clone size: NA
J gene: TRBJ2-7
CDR3 DNA: TGTGCCAGCAGAGTAATGGACAGGTCCTACGAGCAGTACTTC
CDR3 protein: CASRVMDRSYEQYF

V gene: TRBV29-1
D gene: TRBD1
clone size: NA
J gene: TRBJ2-3
CDR3 DNA: TGCAGCGTCTACCTATCCAGGGGGCGGACAGATACGCAGTATTTT
CDR3 protein: CSVYLSRGRTDTQYF

V gene: TRBV28
D gene: TRBD1
clone size: NA
J gene: TRBJ2-3
CDR3 DNA: TGTGCTACTTTAAGTGGGACAGGGTTTGGCACAGATACGCAGTATTTT
CDR3 protein: CATLSGTGFGTDTQYF

V gene: TRBV7-2
D gene: NA
clone size: NA
J gene: TRBJ2-5
CDR3 DNA: TGTGCCAGCAGCTTAGACGTGCTTCGCTCGGAGCAGTACTTC
CDR3 protein: CASSLDVLRSEQYF

V gene: TRBV2
D gene: TRBD1
clone size: NA
J gene: TRBJ1-1
CDR3 DNA: TGTACCGGGACAGGGGAATCGAGCACTGAAGCTTTCTTT
CDR3 protein: CTGTGESSTEAFF

V gene: TRBV21-1
D gene: NA
clone size: NA
J gene: TRBJ2-7
CDR3 DNA: TGTGCCAGCTTTTGGGGGGACTCCTACGAGCAGTACTTC
CDR3 protein: CASFWGDSYEQYF

V gene: TRBV13
D gene: NA
clone size: NA
J gene: TRBJ2-7
CDR3 DNA: TGTGCCAGCAGCTTAAATGGGATGCGGCTCTACGAGCAGTACTTC
CDR3 protein: CASSLNGMRLYEQYF

V gene: TRBV6-2/TRBV6-3
D gene: TRBD2
clone size: NA
J gene: TRBJ2-1
CDR3 DNA: TGTGCCAGCAGTTCTCCTAGCGGGAGGGCCGGCAATGAGCAGTTCTTC
CDR3 protein: CASSSPSGRAGNEQFF

V gene: TRBV28
D gene: TRBD2
clone size: NA
J gene: TRBJ2-1
CDR3 DNA: TGTGCCAGCAGTCCTACTAGCGGAGCCTACAATGAGCGGTTCTTC
CDR3 protein: CASSPTSGAYNERFF

V gene: TRBV4-3
D gene: TRBD1
clone size: once
J gene: TRBJ2-3
CDR3 DNA: TGCGCCAGCAGCCAAGATAGGACGGGACAGGCGCAGTATTTT
CDR3 protein: CASSQDRTGQAQYF

V gene: TRBV2
D gene: TRBD2
clone size: NA
J gene: TRBJ2-3
CDR3 DNA: TGTGCCAGCTGCGTGGCGGGAGGGTTGGGAGATACGCAGTATTTT
CDR3 protein: CASCVAGGLGDTQYF

V gene: TRBV7-2
D gene: TRBD2
clone size: NA
J gene: TRBJ2-5
CDR3 DNA: TGTGCCAGCAGATCCACTAGCGGCCCGGGGACCCAGTACTTC
CDR3 protein: CASRSTSGPGTQYF

V gene: TRBV6-7
D gene: TRBD2
clone size: few
J gene: TRBJ2-4
CDR3 DNA: TGTGCCAGCAGGAAAGACTCAGCGGGGTGTCTGACCAAAAACATTCAGTACTTC
CDR3 protein: CASRKDSAGCLTKNIQYF

V gene: TRBV14
D gene: NA
clone size: few
J gene: TRBJ2-7
CDR3 DNA: TGTGCCAGCAGCCAAGGAGGCGGGAAAGGTTACGAGCAGTACTTC
CDR3 protein: CASSQGGGKGYEQYF

V gene: TRBV20-1
D gene: NA
clone size: NA
J gene: TRBJ2-1
CDR3 DNA: TGCAGTGCTAGTGTCGGGACAAGCGGGAAATACAATGAGCAGTTCTTC
CDR3 protein: CSASVGTSGKYNEQFF

V gene: TRBV5-1
D gene: NA
clone size: NA
J gene: TRBJ2-1
CDR3 DNA: TGCGCCAGCAGCACTGGCCCCTCCGATGAGCAGTTCTTC
CDR3 protein: CASSTGPSDEQFF

V gene: TRBV20-1
D gene: NA
clone size: few
J gene: TRBJ2-7
CDR3 DNA: TGCAGTGCCCCCATAGGGCAGGGTTCCTACGAGCAGTACTTC
CDR3 protein: CSAPIGQGSYEQYF

V gene: TRBV28
D gene: NA
clone size: NA
J gene: TRBJ2-7
CDR3 DNA: TGTGCCAGCAGTGCGGGACTCCCATTCTCCTACGAGCAGTACTTC
CDR3 protein: CASSAGLPFSYEQYF

V gene: TRBV4-3
D gene: NA
clone size: NA
J gene: TRBJ2-3
CDR3 DNA: TGCGCCAGCAGCCAAGACCTTTACAAGCCAGATACGCAGTATTTT
CDR3 protein: CASSQDLYKPDTQYF

V gene: TRBV7-2
D gene: NA
clone size: few
J gene: TRBJ2-6
CDR3 DNA: TGTGCCAGCAGCCCATATCCGGGGCCTGGGGCCAACGTCCTGACTTTC
CDR3 protein: CASSPYPGPGANVLTF

V gene: TRBV24-1
D gene: TRBD1
clone size: NA
J gene: TRBJ1-5
CDR3 DNA: TGTGCCACCAGTGACGCACAGGGGCCGGGGCAGCCCCAGCATTTT
CDR3 protein: CATSDAQGPGQPQHF

V gene: TRBV28
D gene: NA
clone size: few
J gene: TRBJ2-3
CDR3 DNA: TGTGCCAGCAGTTTAGCAACCGGTTTTGATACGCAGTATTTT
CDR3 protein: CASSLATGFDTQYF

V gene: TRBV15
D gene: NA
clone size: once
J gene: TRBJ2-5
CDR3 DNA: TGTGCCACCAGCAGAGATTTGGTTACCCAGTACTTC
CDR3 protein: CATSRDLVTQYF

V gene: TRBV7-2
D gene: NA
clone size: NA
J gene: TRBJ1-2
CDR3 DNA: TGTGCCAGCAGCTTACGACCGGGACGGACGAACTATGGCTACACCTTC
CDR3 protein: CASSLRPGRTNYGYTF

V gene: TRBV6-2/TRBV6-3
D gene: NA
clone size: NA
J gene: TRBJ2-7
CDR3 DNA: TGTGCCACCCTCGAAGACTACGAGCAGTACTTC
CDR3 protein: CATLEDYEQYF

V gene: TRBV4-3
D gene: NA
clone size: NA
J gene: TRBJ1-4
CDR3 DNA: TGCGCCAGCAGCCAGGCGGCATGGGATGAAAAACTGTTTTTT
CDR3 protein: CASSQAAWDEKLFF

V gene: TRBV3-1
D gene: TRBD2
clone size: NA
J gene: TRBJ2-3
CDR3 DNA: TGTGCCAGCAGCCAAGATAGCGTAGCGGGCCTCACAGATACGCAGTATTTT
CDR3 protein: CASSQDSVAGLTDTQYF

V gene: TRBV4-2
D gene: NA
clone size: NA
J gene: TRBJ1-6
CDR3 DNA: TGTGCCAGCAGCCAAGATCTCTCCCCACAAAGTCGTACACCCCTCCACTTT
CDR3 protein: CASSQDLSPQSRTPLHF

V gene: TRBV20-1
D gene: TRBD2
clone size: NA
J gene: TRBJ2-5
CDR3 DNA: TGCAGTGCTAGGCCGGGACTAGGGACCCAGTACTTC
CDR3 protein: CSARPGLGTQYF

V gene: TRBV29-1
D gene: TRBD1
clone size: NA
J gene: TRBJ1-2
CDR3 DNA: TGCAGCGTTGCGATAAACCAGGGGGGCGGATCTCGCTACACCTTC
CDR3 protein: CSVAINQGGGSRYTF

V gene: TRBV7-2
D gene: NA
clone size: once
J gene: TRBJ2-7
CDR3 DNA: TGTGCCAGCATCTTAACATCCTACGAGCAGTACTTC
CDR3 protein: CASILTSYEQYF

V gene: TRBV11-2
D gene: NA
clone size: NA
J gene: TRBJ2-7
CDR3 DNA: TGTGCCAGCAGTTCCCTGACGACGGCCTCCTACGAGCAGTACTTC
CDR3 protein: CASSSLTTASYEQYF

V gene: TRBV7-2
D gene: TRBD2
clone size: few
J gene: TRBJ2-7
CDR3 DNA: TGTGCCAGCAGCATGGGGGGGTCCCTCGCCTACGAGCAGTACTTC
CDR3 protein: CASSMGGSLAYEQYF

V gene: TRBV29-1
D gene: NA
clone size: NA
J gene: TRBJ1-2
CDR3 DNA: TGCAGCGCCTCGGGACTCACACACGACTATGGCTACACCTTC
CDR3 protein: CSASGLTHDYGYTF

V gene: TRBV9
D gene: NA
clone size: few
J gene: TRBJ2-7
CDR3 DNA: TGTGCCAGCAGCGTCCAAAGCTTGGGTAACGAGCAGTACTTC
CDR3 protein: CASSVQSLGNEQYF

V gene: TRBV27
D gene: NA
clone size: NA
J gene: TRBJ1-2
CDR3 DNA: TGTGCCAGCAGTTTAGTCATGGGGGCTAACGGCTACACCTTC
CDR3 protein: CASSLVMGANGYTF

V gene: TRBV6-1
D gene: TRBD1
clone size: NA
J gene: TRBJ2-1
CDR3 DNA: TGTGCCAGCAGCGTACTACTAACAGGGGAAAATGCCCCTATGAATGAGCAGTTCTTC
CDR3 protein: CASSVLLTGENAPMNEQFF

V gene: TRBV5-1
D gene: NA
clone size: NA
J gene: TRBJ1-2
CDR3 DNA: TGCGCCAGCACCATAAACCCAGGGAACTATGGCTACACCTTC
CDR3 protein: CASTINPGNYGYTF

V gene: TRBV7-2
D gene: NA
clone size: many
J gene: TRBJ2-1
CDR3 DNA: TGTGCCAGCAGCTTAGTCCCTTCGGAGCTGTTACTAAATGAGCAGTTCTTC
CDR3 protein: CASSLVPSELLLNEQFF

V gene: TRBV9
D gene: NA
clone size: NA
J gene: TRBJ2-7
CDR3 DNA: TGTGCCAGCAGCGTAGGGCAGATTAACTACAATGAGCAGTACTTC
CDR3 protein: CASSVGQINYNEQYF

V gene: TRBV2
D gene: NA
clone size: many
J gene: TRBJ2-5
CDR3 DNA: TGTGCCAGCACCGAAGGCCTTCACAGGATGTCCCAGTACTTC
CDR3 protein: CASTEGLHRMSQYF

V gene: TRBV14
D gene: TRBD2
clone size: NA
J gene: TRBJ2-7
CDR3 DNA: TGTGCCAGCAGCCAAGGACCTAGCGGCCCCTACGAGCAGTACTTC
CDR3 protein: CASSQGPSGPYEQYF

V gene: TRBV28
D gene: TRBD2
clone size: NA
J gene: TRBJ2-7
CDR3 DNA: TGTGCCAGCTACCCCCTGGCGGGAGGGCACTACGAGCAGTACTTC
CDR3 protein: CASYPLAGGHYEQYF

V gene: TRBV5-4
D gene: NA
clone size: NA
J gene: TRBJ2-1
CDR3 DNA: TGTGCCAGCAGCTTGGTTCCTGATGTGAGCTCCTACAATGAGCAGTTCTTC
CDR3 protein: CASSLVPDVSSYNEQFF

V gene: TRBV6-2/TRBV6-3
D gene: NA
clone size: NA
J gene: TRBJ2-1
CDR3 DNA: TGTGCCAGCAGTTACAATCCAGGGGTGCGCAATGAGCAGTTCTTC
CDR3 protein: CASSYNPGVRNEQFF

V gene: TRBV6-5
D gene: NA
clone size: NA
J gene: TRBJ1-2
CDR3 DNA: TGTGCCAGCAGTTCGGCCATGACAGGCGCCAGGGGCTACACCTTC
CDR3 protein: CASSSAMTGARGYTF

V gene: TRBV25-1
D gene: NA
clone size: NA
J gene: TRBJ2-3
CDR3 DNA: TGTGCCAGCGGAGCGGCCACAGATACGCAGTATTTT
CDR3 protein: CASGAATDTQYF

V gene: TRBV6-6
D gene: NA
clone size: NA
J gene: TRBJ2-5
CDR3 DNA: TGTGCCAGCAGTTACGTTGGGTGGGCGAACCAAGAGACCCAGAACTTC
CDR3 protein: CASSYVGWANQETQNF

V gene: TRBV5-4
D gene: TRBD1
clone size: NA
J gene: TRBJ2-6
CDR3 DNA: TGTGCCAGCACTATGGGACAGGGATTCACTGGGGCCAACGTCCTGACTTTC
CDR3 protein: CASTMGQGFTGANVLTF

V gene: TRBV6-2/TRBV6-3
D gene: NA
clone size: NA
J gene: TRBJ2-7
CDR3 DNA: TGTGCCAGCACCGACCCTGGGCGGGGTAGTTCCTACGAGCAGTACTTC
CDR3 protein: CASTDPGRGSSYEQYF

V gene: TRBV9
D gene: TRBD1
clone size: NA
J gene: TRBJ2-7
CDR3 DNA: TGTGCCAGCAGCGCCGCCGGGACAGGGGAGTGGAACGAGCAGTACTTC
CDR3 protein: CASSAAGTGEWNEQYF

V gene: TRBV14
D gene: NA
clone size: NA
J gene: TRBJ2-7
CDR3 DNA: TGTGCCAGCAGCCAAGTGAGAGGGCTTAGCGAGCAGTACTTC
CDR3 protein: CASSQVRGLSEQYF